This paragraph reports one TCR beta chain. What it binds is not known. The sample belongs to a study of cytomegalovirus exposure and HLA in healthy donors. General observations from the study: Trimming of TCR beta V- and J-genes showed a link, identified in a later analysis, to a missense DCLRE1C variant.

Germline lookup yields CDR1 MNHEY and CDR2 SVGAGI. This CDR3 contains 15 residues. Deletions cut 5 bases from V and 2 bases from J, with 13 bases between. Amplification used 60 Vbeta primers and 13 Jbeta primers. As handled by the study authors: Counted up in a later analysis, unique TCR beta chains came to approximately 77 million, with around 11 million shared. Using immunoSEQ multiplex PCR, the repertoire was profiled, and TCRdb retains in-frame clones only, with some absent. The DNA gave D and trimming, while V, J and clone size come from that table. The sample holds about 150,000 clones; approximately 64% are singletons and the top ten take 2% to 3%.

The sequencing sample was made of PBMCs. The sequence was obtained from a woman aged 40 to 50 in good health and CMV-seronegative. The gene calls are TRBV6-5 and TRBJ1-3; possibly TRBD1 for D (6 bases). The CDR3 sequence: CASSTQGRTGNTIYF. CDR3 DNA sequence: TGTGCCAGCAGTACACAGGGACGGACTGGAAACACCATATATTTT.